A single sample is the source of the 23 T cell receptor beta chains below, sequenced in a study of OX40 agonist ivuxolimab in advanced cancers. TCRdb's table, derived via immunoSEQ multiplex PCR, lists solely in-frame clones and lacks some. The sample consists of tens of thousands of clones, about 86% of them appearing once. Sequenced material: CD4+ or CD8+ T cells sorted from blood, taken in a trial of the OX40 agonist ivuxolimab. All receptors derive from an adult with an advanced solid tumor such as melanoma, head and neck, liver or kidney cancer.

The chain is built from TRBV11-2 and TRBJ1-2; D might be TRBD1 (5 bases). Trimming left V 5 bases short and J 5 bases short, with 15 bases between. CDR3 length: 14 residues. The germline CDR1 and CDR2 sequences are SGHAT and FQNNGV. The CDR3 DNA sequence: TGTGCCAGCAGCCCCCAGGCAGGGACTTATGGCTACACCTTC. Its translation: CASSPQAGTYGYTF. The full variable domain, completed using reference TRBV11-2 and TRBJ1-2, is EAGVAQSPRYKIIEKRQSVAFWCNPISGHATLYWYQQILGQGPKLLIQFQNNGVVDDSQLPKDRFSAERLKGVDSTLKIQPAKLEDSAVYLCASSPQAGTYGYTFGSGTRLTVV.

This clone has just one count. V gene TRBV5-6 combines with J gene TRBJ2-7, with 7 bases that match TRBD2. The CDR3 consists of 13 residues. V shed 1 base, J shed 4 bases, and the junction held 2 bases outside the gene matches. Germline values: CDR1 SGHDT, CDR2 YYEEEE. The DNA for the CDR3 is TGTGCCAGCAGCTTGAGCGGGACTTACGAGCAGTACTTC. Its protein product is CASSLSGTYEQYF.

CDR3 coding DNA: TGTGCCAGCAGCTCAGACAGTTCAGATACGCAGTATTTT. Protein sequence: CASSSDSSDTQYF. This chain joins TRBV7-2 and TRBJ2-3; D may be TRBD1 (5 bases). Trimming removed 4 bases at V and 4 bases at J, with 9 bases between. CDR1 and CDR2 from the germline V gene are SGHTA and FQGNSA. The CDR3 spans 13 residues.

CDR3 bases: TGCGCCAGCAGCTTGGGGGTGGACAGGGCGACAGATACGCAGTATTTT. This sequence encodes CASSLGVDRATDTQYF. The chain combines TRBV5-1 with TRBJ2-3; 8 positions agree with TRBD1. The CDR3 length is 16 residues. The J segment lost 3 bases and the V segment lost 0 bases, leaving 6 bases of the junction unmatched. The V gene's germline CDR1 is SGHRS and CDR2 YFSETQ.

This clone was counted between two and nine times. The chain uses TRBV5-6 and TRBJ2-1, with 8 positions matching TRBD1. There are 17 residues in the CDR3. Trimming cost V 2 bases and J 7 bases; bases outside gene matches: 14. Germline CDR1 and CDR2: SGHDT and YYEEEE. The CDR3 sequence is CASSLLLGQGGGNEQFF. CDR3 nucleotide sequence: TGTGCCAGCAGCTTACTTTTAGGACAGGGAGGAGGTAATGAGCAGTTCTTC.

The chain carries TRBV11-1 and TRBJ1-1; D remains unclear. Per the germline V gene, CDR1 is SGHAT and CDR2 is FQDESV (reference sequence). The V end was cut by 5 bases, the J end by 0 bases, with 10 bases between. This CDR3 is 14 amino acids long. The CDR3, as DNA: TGTGCCAGCAGCCCTAGCATTATGAACACTGAAGCTTTCTTT. The encoded protein is CASSPSIMNTEAFF.

This CDR3 is CASSVAPGVDSPLHF. In nucleotides, the CDR3 is TGTGCCAGCAGCGTAGCACCAGGAGTGGATTCACCCCTCCACTTT. The V call is TRBV9, the J call TRBJ1-6; D is undetermined. CDR1 and CDR2 from the germline V gene are SGDLS and YYNGEE. Trimming removed 0 bases at V and 8 bases at J, with 12 bases between. This CDR3 has 15 amino acids.

V and J are TRBV19 and TRBJ2-4; 14 bases line up with TRBD2. Germline V CDR1 and CDR2: LNHDA, SQIVND (reference sequence). CDR3 length: 16 amino acids. With V trimmed by 4 bases and J by 8 bases, 7 bases remained unmatched. The CDR3 protein is CASSKGLAGALDIQYF. Written as DNA, the CDR3 is TGTGCCAGTAGTAAGGGACTAGCGGGGGCCTTGGACATTCAGTACTTC.

V and J are TRBV9 and TRBJ1-3; D gene ambiguous. The CDR3 consists of 15 residues. Germline CDR1 reads SGDLS; CDR2 reads YYNGEE. V was pared by 0 bases and J by 8 bases, with 15 bases between. The CDR3 coding sequence is TGTGCCAGCAGCGTAGGGGTCGGCTATGCGGACACCATATATTTT. Amino acid sequence: CASSVGVGYADTIYF.

The CDR3, as DNA: TGTGCCAGCGGGGGGGAGGGAGAAAAACTGTTTTTT. It yields the protein CASGGEGEKLFF. This chain links TRBV2 with TRBJ1-4; D is perhaps TRBD1 (5 bases). V shed 8 bases and J shed 8 bases, with 12 bases lying between them. CDR3 length equals 12 residues. Germline V gene data show CDR1 as SNHLY and CDR2 as FYNNEI.

This clone came up a few times. J is TRBJ1-2 and V is TRBV15; D is uncertain. The CDR3 length is 12 residues. CDR1 LNHNV and CDR2 YYDKDF come from the germline V gene (reference sequence). V was trimmed by 0 bases and J by 8 bases, leaving 7 bases between them. In DNA, the CDR3 is TGTGCCACCAGCAGAGATCTTCGAGGCTACACCTTC. Protein: CATSRDLRGYTF.

This clone came up a few times. J is TRBJ1-5 and V is TRBV18; 7 nucleotides align to TRBD1. Germline trimming cut 1 base from V and 5 bases from J; bases unmatched to any gene: 5. The CDR3 consists of 15 residues. Germline-derived CDR1 and CDR2 are KGHSH and LQKENI. This CDR3 reads CASSPRTGADQPQHF. The CDR3 DNA reads TGTGCCAGCTCACCACGTACAGGGGCCGATCAGCCCCAGCATTTT.

The chain joins TRBV5-4 to TRBJ2-2, with 7 bases matching TRBD1. V lost 2 bases, J lost 7 bases, and 8 bases stayed unmatched. There are 15 residues in the CDR3. Germline V gives CDR1 SGHNT, CDR2 YYREEE (reference sequence). The CDR3 sequence is CASSFKGAPVGELFF. The CDR3 DNA follows: TGTGCCAGCAGCTTTAAGGGGGCGCCTGTCGGGGAGCTGTTTTTT. The whole variable domain, filled in from reference TRBV5-4 and TRBJ2-2, reads ETGVTQSPTHLIKTRGQQVTLRCSSQSGHNTVSWYQQALGQGPQFIFQYYREEENGRGNFPPRFSGLQFPNYSSELNVNALELDDSALYLCASSFKGAPVGELFFGEGSRLTVL.

The chain uses TRBV30 and TRBJ1-4; D not resolved. This CDR3 is 13 amino acids long. The germline gives CDR1 GTSNPN, CDR2 SVGIG (reference sequence). The germline V and J ends were trimmed by 3 bases and 6 bases, with 11 bases remaining between them. CDR3 region: CAWRGSRDEKLFF. The DNA for the CDR3 is TGTGCCTGGAGAGGCAGTCGGGATGAAAAACTGTTTTTT.

The DNA for the CDR3 is TGCGCCAGCAGCGCCGGACCGAACTACGAGCAGTACTTC. It yields the protein CASSAGPNYEQYF. This sequence joins TRBV5-1 and TRBJ2-7, with D unclear. This CDR3 spans 13 amino acids. Trimming took 4 bases from V and 3 from J, leaving 11 bases between them. Germline values: CDR1 SGHRS, CDR2 YFSETQ.

The chain is built from TRBV10-2 and TRBJ1-1, with TRBD1 matching over 7 bases. With V trimmed by 0 bases and J by 8 bases, 12 bases remained unmatched. The CDR3 totals 16 residues. The germline gives CDR1 WSHSY, CDR2 SAAADI. As DNA, the CDR3 is TGCGCCAGCAGTGAGTCACGGAGATACCCGACAGGGGAAGCTTTCTTT. Translated, it gives CASSESRRYPTGEAFF.

Written as DNA, the CDR3 is TGTGCCAGCAGCGCCGACAGGTCCCACGAGCAGTACTTC. It is translated as CASSADRSHEQYF. This chain connects TRBV9 to TRBJ2-7; D might be TRBD1 (6 bases). Germline loops: CDR1 SGDLS, CDR2 YYNGEE. Trimming removed 3 bases from V and 5 bases from J, with 12 bases in between. The CDR3 is 13 residues long.

The V call is TRBV5-1, the J call TRBJ2-3; D might be TRBD2 (6 bases). The CDR3 covers 16 residues. Germline V gene sequence: CDR1 SGHRS, CDR2 YFSETQ. Trimming took 4 bases from V and 0 from J, leaving 15 bases between them. The chain's CDR3 is CASSPGTVRSTDTQYF. DNA of the CDR3: TGCGCCAGCAGCCCGGGGACTGTCCGAAGCACAGATACGCAGTATTTT.

CDR3 DNA: TGCGCCAGCAGTCAATCAACCAACCGGACAGCGAGCTCCTACAATGAGCAGTTCTTC. This translates into CASSQSTNRTASSYNEQFF. The chain joins TRBV23-1 to TRBJ2-1; weak D call: TRBD1 (6 bases). TRBV23-1 is identified as an open reading frame with a role that is uncertain. V was pared by 0 bases and J by 0 bases, with 18 bases between. The CDR3 totals 19 residues.

The gene calls are TRBV7-2 and TRBJ2-5; D possibly corresponds to TRBD2 (5 bases). The germline gives CDR1 SGHTA, CDR2 FQGNSA. CDR3 size: 14 residues. V was clipped by 1 base and J by 5 bases, with 11 bases between them. CDR3 bases: TGTGCCAGCAGCTTAGGCGGGCCTCCGGAGACCCAGTACTTC. Protein sequence: CASSLGGPPETQYF.

The CDR3 spells CASSVDGRPEQYF. CDR3 DNA sequence: TGTGCCAGCAGCGTAGATGGGCGTCCCGAGCAGTACTTC. The gene calls are TRBV9 and TRBJ2-7; no reliable D call. The CDR3 runs to 13 residues. Germline-derived CDR1 and CDR2 are SGDLS and YYNGEE. Trimming removed 0 bases at V and 6 bases at J, with 10 bases between. The complete variable domain, with remaining parts taken from reference TRBV9 and TRBJ2-7, reads DSGVTQTPKHLITATGQRVTLRCSPRSGDLSVYWYQQSLDQGLQFLIQYYNGEERAKGNILERFSAQQFPDLHSELNLSSLELGDSALYFCASSVDGRPEQYFGPGTRLTVT.

CDR3 sequence reads: CAISEWEGVVGYTF. CDR3 nucleotide sequence: TGTGCCATCAGTGAGTGGGAAGGGGTCGTTGGCTACACCTTC. The rearrangement joins TRBV10-3 to TRBJ1-2, with D possibly TRBD1 on 5 matching bases. V was trimmed by 1 base and J by 7 bases, leaving 13 bases between them. The CDR3 has 14 amino acids. Germline lookup yields CDR1 ENHRY and CDR2 SYGVKD.

The chain combines TRBV4-1 with TRBJ2-7; 8 positions agree with TRBD1. V shed 1 base, J shed 0 bases, and the junction held 8 bases outside the gene matches. The CDR3 is 17 amino acids. The germline V gene has CDR1 MGHRA and CDR2 YSYEKL. CDR3 DNA: TGCGCCAGCAGCCAAGTGGGACAGGCTCCTAGCTCCTACGAGCAGTACTTC. Its protein is CASSQVGQAPSSYEQYF.